The 30 T cell receptor beta chains below come from one sample, sequenced in a study of T cells expressing NK-cell markers. TCRdb reworked the 5' RACE reads into one entry per CDR3 protein, no DNA. This sample contains 160,000 or so distinct CDR3 sequences. Sequencing input: blood T cells: a sorted CD56 or NKG2C T cell subset, CD4+ or CD8+ T cells, or bulk PBMC T cells (not recorded which). The receptor set was obtained from a woman between 18 and 70 years old in good health.

The J gene is TRBJ2-3, the V gene TRBV5-1; absent DNA, TCRdb's TRBD2 call cannot be checked. The CDR3 sequence is 16 residues long. CDR1 is SGHRS and CDR2 is YFSETQ in the germline V gene. CDR3 protein: CASSPGSSGDTDTQYF.

The CDR3 is CSARDWLAENTGELFF. The chain joins TRBV20-1 to TRBJ2-2; the TRBD2 assignment by TCRdb is unverifiable without DNA. The CDR3 length is 16 residues. In germline, CDR1 is DFQATT, CDR2 SNEGSKA (reference sequence).

V usage is TRBV3-1 and J usage is TRBJ1-4. The CDR3 length is 15 residues. Germline assignment: CDR1 LGHDT and CDR2 YNNKEL (reference sequence). This CDR3 reads CASSQGSLDSEKLFF.

The chain recombines TRBV6-1 with TRBJ2-1. The germline V gene has CDR1 MNHNS and CDR2 SASEGT. This CDR3 comprises 12 residues. The CDR3 region is CASSEAGYGQFF.

The J gene is TRBJ1-3, the V gene TRBV5-6. CDR3 size: 16 residues. Germline values: CDR1 SGHDT, CDR2 YYEEEE. This chain's CDR3 is CASSLGQAYSGNTIYF.

The rearrangement links TRBV7-9 to TRBJ2-3; TCRdb's assignment of TRBD1 cannot be checked, as there is no DNA. Germline CDR1 is SEHNR and CDR2 is FQNEAQ (reference sequence). The CDR3 has 13 residues. Here the CDR3 reads CASNRDAEDTQYF.

This chain uses TRBV19 with TRBJ2-1. The CDR3 sequence is 15 residues long. CDR1 is LNHDA and CDR2 is SQIVND in the germline V gene (reference sequence). The CDR3 reads CASSRILDPYNEQFF.

This rearrangement joins TRBV27 to TRBJ1-1; TCRdb proposes TRBD1, but this gene call is untestable without DNA. The CDR3 is made up of 15 amino acids. CDR1 MNHEY and CDR2 SMNVEV come from the germline V gene (reference sequence). CDR3 loop: CASSPGTARNTEAFF.

This chain links TRBV2 with TRBJ1-5; TCRdb reports TRBD1, a call that lacks DNA to check it against. Germline CDR1 and CDR2: SNHLY and FYNNEI. This CDR3 comprises 16 residues. Here the CDR3 reads CASSDVQGTGNQPQHF.

The CDR3 loop reads CASSLRRVGGYNEQYF. The chain is built from TRBV27 and TRBJ2-7; TCRdb returns TRBD2, unconfirmable since there is no DNA. Germline V gene sequence: CDR1 MNHEY, CDR2 SMNVEV (reference sequence). This CDR3 region has 16 residues.

The chain joins TRBV12-3 or TRBV12-4 to TRBJ2-5; TCRdb calls TRBD1, which cannot be checked without DNA. The CDR3 runs 13 residues. CDR3 sequence: CASRLDSKETQYF.

The V and J genes are TRBV7-7 and TRBJ2-3; the D call from TCRdb, TRBD1, cannot be confirmed without DNA. The germline V gene encodes CDR1 SSHAT and CDR2 FNYEAQ (reference sequence). This CDR3 comprises 16 residues. The CDR3: CASSLFPGDGTDTQYF.

The rearrangement joins TRBV5-1 to TRBJ2-6. The CDR3 totals 12 residues. CDR1 is SGHRS, CDR2 YFSETQ, per germline. The CDR3 sequence is CASNSGANVLTF. The entire variable domain, with the rest obtained from reference TRBV5-1 and TRBJ2-6, is as follows: KAGVTQTPRYLIKTRGQQVTLSCSPISGHRSVSWYQQTPGQGLQFLFEYFSETQRNKGNFPGRFSGRQFSNSRSEMNVSTLELGDSALYLCASNSGANVLTFGAGSRLTVL.

CDR3 loop: CSARDVGTAEAFF. The chain couples TRBV20-1 to TRBJ1-1; the TRBD1 assignment by TCRdb is unverifiable without DNA. This CDR3 has 13 amino acids. CDR1 DFQATT and CDR2 SNEGSKA come from the germline V gene (reference sequence).

The J gene is TRBJ1-1, the V gene TRBV5-1; TCRdb names TRBD1, which stays unverified in the absence of DNA. CDR1 and CDR2 from the germline V gene are SGHRS and YFSETQ. The CDR3 length is 13 residues. Here the CDR3 reads CASSTGGNTEAFF.

V usage is TRBV7-6 and J usage is TRBJ2-2; the TCRdb call, TRBD1, lacks DNA for checking. CDR1 and CDR2 (germline): SGHVS, FNYEAQ. This CDR3 has 15 residues. CDR3 sequence: CASSAYRVNTGELFF.

The CDR3 region is CASSPDRPNQPQHF. This rearrangement joins TRBV7-8 to TRBJ1-5; TCRdb designates TRBD1, a call that cannot be tested without DNA. Germline values: CDR1 SGHVS, CDR2 FQNEAQ. The CDR3 spans 14 residues.

The chain links TRBV7-3 to TRBJ2-5; TCRdb lists TRBD1, though no DNA is available to test this call. The CDR3 covers 15 residues. CDR1 and CDR2 from the germline V gene are SGHTA and FQGTGA. The CDR3 sequence: CASSPEGSRVETQYF.

The CDR3 spells CASSPDRGFTGELFF. V gene TRBV5-1 combines with J gene TRBJ2-2; without DNA, the TCRdb call of TRBD1 cannot be checked. The CDR3 contains 15 residues. Germline assignment: CDR1 SGHRS and CDR2 YFSETQ.

The CDR3 reads CSASPDVGNTEAFF. V usage is TRBV20-1 and J usage is TRBJ1-1. CDR1 DFQATT and CDR2 SNEGSKA come from the germline V gene (reference sequence). The CDR3 extends over 14 amino acids.

The J gene is TRBJ1-1, the V gene TRBV7-2. The germline CDR1 and CDR2 sequences are SGHTA and FQGNSA. The CDR3 extends over 16 amino acids. CDR3 region: CASSFARIPMNTEAFF.

The chain carries TRBV11-2 and TRBJ2-3; TCRdb's D call, TRBD2, is unchecked because there is no DNA. This CDR3 region has 15 residues. Germline V gene lookup returns CDR1 SGHAT and CDR2 FQNNGV. The CDR3 region is CASSLAGTSWVTQYF.

J is TRBJ2-7 and V is TRBV5-1; TCRdb's D call, TRBD2, is unchecked because there is no DNA. The CDR3 runs 16 residues. The germline V gene encodes CDR1 SGHRS and CDR2 YFSETQ. The CDR3 sequence is CASRPGAGGPEGEQYF.

This sequence joins TRBV3-1 and TRBJ1-3. Per germline, CDR1 LGHDT and CDR2 YNNKEL (reference sequence). The CDR3 is 15 residues long. The CDR3 loop reads CASSLSTASGNTIYF.

The chain couples TRBV20-1 to TRBJ1-6; checking the TCRdb D call of TRBD1 is not possible without DNA. The germline V gene has CDR1 DFQATT and CDR2 SNEGSKA (reference sequence). This CDR3 region has 16 residues. The CDR3 spells CSAPGGRGLGNSPLHF.

The chain combines TRBV5-1 with TRBJ1-1. The CDR3 runs to 13 residues. The germline CDR1 and CDR2 sequences are SGHRS and YFSETQ. CDR3 loop: CASSVGPNTEAFF. The whole variable domain, remainder taken from reference TRBV5-1 and TRBJ1-1, is KAGVTQTPRYLIKTRGQQVTLSCSPISGHRSVSWYQQTPGQGLQFLFEYFSETQRNKGNFPGRFSGRQFSNSRSEMNVSTLELGDSALYLCASSVGPNTEAFFGQGTRLTVV.

This chain connects TRBV6-5 to TRBJ2-2; TCRdb selects TRBD1, and the lack of DNA leaves this call unchecked. This CDR3 contains 14 residues. CDR1 and CDR2 (germline): MNHEY, SVGAGI. The CDR3 region is CASSSVTGTGELFF.

V is TRBV27 and J is TRBJ2-6; TCRdb names TRBD1, which stays unverified in the absence of DNA. The CDR3 has 15 amino acids. Germline loops: CDR1 MNHEY, CDR2 SMNVEV (reference sequence). This chain's CDR3 is CASSRDASGANVLTF.

The J gene is TRBJ1-1, the V gene TRBV7-8. Germline V gene lookup returns CDR1 SGHVS and CDR2 FQNEAQ. The CDR3 loop spans 14 amino acids. CDR3 loop: CASSPPEGNTEAFF. Complete variable domain (other parts from reference TRBV7-8 and TRBJ1-1): GAGVSQSPRYKVAKRGQDVALRCDPISGHVSLFWYQQALGQGPEFLTYFQNEAQLDKSGLPSDRFFAERPEGSVSTLKIQRTQQEDSAVYLCASSPPEGNTEAFFGQGTRLTVV.

V usage is TRBV7-6 and J usage is TRBJ2-1; the TCRdb call, TRBD1, lacks DNA for checking. Germline values: CDR1 SGHVS, CDR2 FNYEAQ. The CDR3 is made up of 17 amino acids. The CDR3 is CASSPRARDSSYNEQFF.